Presented here are 2 T cell receptor beta chains from one specimen sequenced in a study of T cells after yellow fever vaccination. TCRdb analysed the 5' RACE reads with MiXCR anew, one entry per CDR3 protein. Counted here are 450,000 to 550,000 distinct CDR3 sequences, just over 20% occurring once; the ten biggest clones make up around 17%. Source: PBMCs, taken 21 days after the first yellow fever vaccination. All receptors derive from a man aged 18 to 30 who received the YFV17D yellow fever vaccine.

This clonotype was detected a few times. J is TRBJ2-3 and V is TRBV10-2; 11 bases align to TRBD2. Trimming cost V 8 bases and J 2 bases; bases outside gene matches: 12. Germline-derived CDR1 and CDR2 are WSHSY and SAAADI. CDR3 size: 17 residues. The CDR3 DNA is TGCGCCAGCGGAGGGACTAGCGGAATAATAAACACAGATACGCAGTATTTT. It translates to CASGGTSGIINTDTQYF.

The sample holds a few counts of this clonotype. V gene TRBV20-1 combines with J gene TRBJ2-5; TRBD1 aligns across 7 bases. The CDR3 contains 13 residues. V was pared by 5 bases and J by 4 bases, with 7 bases of the junction left unmatched. Looked up from germline, CDR1 is DFQATT and CDR2 is SNEGSKA (reference sequence). As DNA, the CDR3 is TGCAGTGCTGGCGAGGGGGCGAGAGAGACCCAGTACTTC. Residues: CSAGEGARETQYF.